The 7 T cell receptor beta chains below come from one sample, sequenced in a study of identical twins. TCRdb re-analysed the 5' RACE reads in MiXCR, keeping a single row per CDR3 protein. The data hold about 210,000 distinct CDR3 sequences, with around 9.6% observed a single time. Source material: memory (CD45RO+) T cells sorted from blood. These receptors were taken from a woman under 30 in good health.

This clonotype has a handful of counts. The chain combines TRBV12-3 or TRBV12-4 with TRBJ1-1; D is ambiguous. This CDR3 is 13 amino acids long. V shed 8 bases and J shed 1 base, with 11 bases lying between them. CDR3 bases: TGTGCCAGCGGTACTAGGGAGAACACTGAAGCTTTCTTT. This codes for CASGTRENTEAFF.

This clonotype was counted only a few times. The V gene is TRBV24-1, the J gene TRBJ2-3; D gene ambiguous. The CDR3 runs to 13 residues. Germline V gene sequence: CDR1 KGHDR, CDR2 SFDVKD. Trimming shortened V by 4 bases and J by 1 base, and 5 bases separated the two germline ends. The CDR3, as DNA: TGTGCCACCAGTGACGCGGGCACAGATACGCAGTATTTT. Amino acid sequence: CATSDAGTDTQYF.

This chain joins TRBV9 and TRBJ2-1; unclear D gene. The germline gives CDR1 SGDLS, CDR2 YYNGEE. The CDR3 loop spans 15 amino acids. Trimming took 4 bases from V and 5 from J, leaving 16 bases between them. The CDR3 nucleotides are TGTGCCAGCAGCCCTCACCTTTGGCCAAACAATGAGCAGTTCTTC. Its translation is CASSPHLWPNNEQFF. Supplemented by reference TRBV9 and TRBJ2-1, the full variable domain reads DSGVTQTPKHLITATGQRVTLRCSPRSGDLSVYWYQQSLDQGLQFLIQYYNGEERAKGNILERFSAQQFPDLHSELNLSSLELGDSALYFCASSPHLWPNNEQFFGPGTRLTVL.

Only a few counts were recorded for this clonotype. This chain joins TRBV2 and TRBJ2-3, with unresolved D. Trimming took 3 bases from V and 2 from J, leaving 3 bases between them. Germline CDR1 reads SNHLY; CDR2 reads FYNNEI. This CDR3 is 12 amino acids long. The DNA of the CDR3 is TGTGCCAGCAGTGACCCCACAGATACGCAGTATTTT. It codes for CASSDPTDTQYF.

The J gene is TRBJ2-4, the V gene TRBV4-3, with no clear D. The germline V gene has CDR1 LGHNA and CDR2 YSLEER. The CDR3 sequence is 15 residues long. Trimming left V 1 base short and J 7 bases short, with 14 bases between. DNA of the CDR3: TGCGCCAGCAGCCAAGCGGTCTGGACCTCTAACATTCAGTACTTC. This gives the protein CASSQAVWTSNIQYF.

The chain carries TRBV3-1 and TRBJ2-1; D is ambiguous. Trimming removed 1 base from V and 8 bases from J, with 18 bases in between. The germline CDR1 and CDR2 sequences are LGHDT and YNNKEL (reference sequence). CDR3 size: 16 residues. CDR3 sequence (DNA): TGTGCCAGCAGCCAAGGGGTCCCCCGTCTGGGCGATGAGCAGTTCTTC. Amino acids: CASSQGVPRLGDEQFF.

The genes are TRBV6-1 and TRBJ2-2, with 12 bases fitting TRBD2. Per the germline V gene, CDR1 is MNHNS and CDR2 is SASEGT. The ends lost 8 bases at V and 5 bases at J; junction bases unmatched: 15. This CDR3 comprises 18 residues. Written as DNA, the CDR3 is TGTGCCAGCGATGGAGGGGCTACTAGCGGGAGGTATACCGGGGAGCTGTTTTTT. Its translation is CASDGGATSGRYTGELFF.